This paragraph reports one T cell receptor (beta chain). TCR beta CDR3 region amplification was performed from RNA transcripts. The HTBI primer set served for first-round RT-PCR of the TCR CDR3. TCRdb fed the multiplex PCR reads into MiXCR, producing one record per CDR3 protein. The sample holds about 360,000 distinct CDR3 sequences, more than 20% seen once. These data belong to a study of T cells in Graves' hyperthyroidism and ophthalmopathy. The CDR3 is 14 residues long. The germline gives CDR1 MDHEN, CDR2 SYDVKM. With 6 bases removed from V and 4 bases from J, the gap between germline ends came to 16 bases. Cells are PBMCs isolated from around 9.4 ml of fresh blood.

This sequence was found in a man aged 50 to 59 with Graves' hyperthyroidism. The rearrangement links TRBV28 to TRBJ2-7; D tentatively reads TRBD1 or TRBD2 (5 bases each). The sample consisted of blood. CDR3 amino acids: CASSLNWGLYEQYF. CDR3 coding DNA: TGTGCCAGCAGCCTTAATTGGGGGTTATACGAGCAGTACTTC.